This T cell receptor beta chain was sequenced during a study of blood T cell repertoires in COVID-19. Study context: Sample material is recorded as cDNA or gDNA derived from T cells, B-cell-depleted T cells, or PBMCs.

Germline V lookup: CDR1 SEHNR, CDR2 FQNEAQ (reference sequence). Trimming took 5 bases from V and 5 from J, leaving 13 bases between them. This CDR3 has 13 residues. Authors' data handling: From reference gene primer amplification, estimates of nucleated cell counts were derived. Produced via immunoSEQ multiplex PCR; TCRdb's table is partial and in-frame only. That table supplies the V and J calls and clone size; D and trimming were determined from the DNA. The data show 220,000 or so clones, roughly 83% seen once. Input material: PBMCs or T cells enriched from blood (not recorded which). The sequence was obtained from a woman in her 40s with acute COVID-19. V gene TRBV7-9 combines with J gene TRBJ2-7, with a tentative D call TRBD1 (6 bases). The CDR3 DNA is TGTGCCAGCAGCGACAGGTCTCGCCACGAGCAGTACTTC. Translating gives CASSDRSRHEQYF.